The 12 T cell receptor beta chains below all came from one sample that was sequenced in a study of Graves' ophthalmopathy and Graves' hyperthyroidism. RNA transcripts were the template, and TCR beta CDR3 regions were amplified from them. First-round RT-PCR employed HTBI primers, with a second-round multiplex PCR after it. TCRdb reprocessed the multiplex PCR reads with MiXCR, giving one entry per CDR3 protein. Counted here are over a million distinct CDR3 sequences, approximately 35% occurring once; the ten biggest clones make up around 10%. Sequences were obtained from peripheral blood or thyroid tissue (not recorded which). The receptors were gathered from an adult man with Graves' hyperthyroidism.

Many counts were recorded for this clonotype. The CDR3 bases are TGTGCCAGCAGTGAATTACGGGGGAACACCGGGGAGCTGTTTTTT. Translation: CASSELRGNTGELFF. This chain connects TRBV25-1 to TRBJ2-2; TRBD2 is a possible D gene (5 bases). The CDR3 contains 15 residues. V gave up 1 base and J gave up 1 base, with 7 bases separating them. CDR1 and CDR2 (germline): MGHDK, SYGVNS.

This clonotype was counted ten times or more. The V and J genes are TRBV7-9 and TRBJ2-7; 7 bases map to TRBD1. Trimming removed 5 bases from V and 0 bases from J; junction bases left unmatched: 10. The CDR3 extends over 16 amino acids. Per the germline V gene, CDR1 is SEHNR and CDR2 is FQNEAQ (reference sequence). CDR3 protein: CASSPRDSYSSYEQYF. The CDR3 DNA sequence: TGTGCCAGCAGCCCCCGGGACAGCTACAGCTCCTACGAGCAGTACTTC.

The chain couples TRBV6-2 or TRBV6-3 to TRBJ1-3; perhaps TRBD1 as D (5 bases). Trimming took off 0 bases at V and 7 bases at J, with 10 bases between the two ends. Looked up from germline, CDR1 is MNHEY and CDR2 is SVGEGT. This CDR3 has 14 amino acids. CDR3 sequence (DNA): TGTGCCAGCAGTTACTCCCAGGGTCGGAACACCATATATTTT. This encodes CASSYSQGRNTIYF.

This clonotype was counted many times. The rearrangement links TRBV29-1 to TRBJ1-4; 8 bases are shared with TRBD1. The germline V gene has CDR1 SQVTM and CDR2 ANQGSEA. Trimming cost V 3 bases and J 7 bases; bases outside gene matches: 7. This CDR3 region has 14 residues. The CDR3 bases are TGCAGCGTTGACCGGACAGGGCAGGGTGAAAAACTGTTTTTT. As protein: CSVDRTGQGEKLFF.

At least ten counts were recorded for this clonotype. The V gene is TRBV19, the J gene TRBJ1-1; D is perhaps TRBD1 (5 bases). Trimming removed 4 bases from V and 3 bases from J, with 12 bases in between. The V gene's germline CDR1 is LNHDA and CDR2 SQIVND (reference sequence). The CDR3 is 14 residues long. CDR3 bases: TGTGCCAGTAGTAATGCAGGGTCGCACACTGAAGCTTTCTTT. Translated, it gives CASSNAGSHTEAFF.

The gene calls are TRBV4-3 and TRBJ2-7, with D possibly TRBD2 on 5 matching bases. The ends were cut back, 3 bases at V and 0 bases at J, with 12 bases in the middle. This CDR3 is built from 15 residues. CDR1 and CDR2 from the germline V gene are LGHNA and YSLEER. Here the CDR3 reads CASSQGYGDSYEQYF. The DNA of the CDR3 is TGCGCCAGCAGCCAGGGATACGGGGACTCCTACGAGCAGTACTTC.

This clonotype appeared many times. This sequence joins TRBV7-9 and TRBJ1-1; D is uncertain. Trimming left V 7 bases short and J 1 base short, with 16 bases between. Germline V lookup: CDR1 SEHNR, CDR2 FQNEAQ (reference sequence). This CDR3 comprises 15 residues. In nucleotides, the CDR3 is TGTGCCAGCACCCCCTGGCTGGGAAAGAACACTGAAGCTTTCTTT. This codes for CASTPWLGKNTEAFF.

This clonotype was found many times. This chain links TRBV7-8 with TRBJ1-4, with a possible D match to TRBD1 (5 bases). The germline CDR1 and CDR2 sequences are SGHVS and FQNEAQ. Trimming left V 5 bases short and J 0 bases short, with 10 bases between. The CDR3 is 15 amino acids. CDR3 sequence reads: CASSLTGSTNEKLFF. CDR3 coding DNA: TGTGCCAGCAGCCTTACAGGTTCAACTAATGAAAAACTGTTTTTT.

The chain joins TRBV2 to TRBJ2-5, with 7 bases that match TRBD1. The CDR3 sequence is 15 residues long. V was clipped by 6 bases and J by 2 bases; unmatched bases: 9. Per the germline V gene, CDR1 is SNHLY and CDR2 is FYNNEI. CDR3 residues: CASRATGTAQETQYF. The DNA of the CDR3 is TGTGCCAGCAGGGCAACAGGGACAGCTCAAGAGACCCAGTACTTC.

The chain has TRBV29-1 and TRBJ1-5; tentative D call: TRBD1 (6 bases). The CDR3 is 13 amino acids. Germline V gives CDR1 SQVTM, CDR2 ANQGSEA. With 4 bases removed from V and 6 bases from J, the gap between germline ends came to 13 bases. CDR3 DNA: TGCAGCGTTGGGGGACACCCGGGTCAGCCCCAGCATTTT. Its protein is CSVGGHPGQPQHF.

The chain uses TRBV30 and TRBJ1-1, with D possibly matching TRBD1 (5 bases). Germline CDR1 and CDR2: GTSNPN and SVGIG (reference sequence). The V gene lost 0 bases and the J gene lost 1 base, with 9 bases spanning the gap. The CDR3 loop spans 14 amino acids. CDR3 coding DNA: TGTGCCTGGAGTGTAGCCAGGGAGAACACTGAAGCTTTCTTT. Translated: CAWSVARENTEAFF.

This clonotype was observed at least ten times. The chain is built from TRBV2 and TRBJ2-7; D unresolved. CDR3 length: 13 residues. Germline assignment: CDR1 SNHLY and CDR2 FYNNEI. V lost 11 bases to trimming and J lost 0 bases, with 14 bases between them. The DNA of the CDR3 is TGTGCCTCCCAAGGCACGGCCTCCTACGAGCAGTACTTC. Translated: CASQGTASYEQYF.